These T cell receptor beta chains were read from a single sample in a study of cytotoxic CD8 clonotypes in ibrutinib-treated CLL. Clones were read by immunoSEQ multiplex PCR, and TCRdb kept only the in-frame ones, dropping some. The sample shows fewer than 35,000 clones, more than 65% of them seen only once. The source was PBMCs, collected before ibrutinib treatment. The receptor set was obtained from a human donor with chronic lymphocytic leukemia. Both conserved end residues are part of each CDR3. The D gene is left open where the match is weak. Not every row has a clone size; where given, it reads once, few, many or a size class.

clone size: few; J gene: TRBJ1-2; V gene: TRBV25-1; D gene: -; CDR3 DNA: TGTGCCAGCACAGAGGGGGCTAACTATGGCTACACCTTC; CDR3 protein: CASTEGANYGYTF
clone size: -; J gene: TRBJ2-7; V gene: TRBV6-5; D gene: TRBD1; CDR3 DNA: TGTGCCAGCAGTTACCCCGGGACAGGGGTCCACGAGCAGTACTTC; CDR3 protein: CASSYPGTGVHEQYF
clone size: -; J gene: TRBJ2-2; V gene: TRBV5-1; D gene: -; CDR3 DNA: TGCGCCAGCAGCTTGGGAATACCGAACACCGGGGAGCTGTTTTTT; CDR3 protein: CASSLGIPNTGELFF
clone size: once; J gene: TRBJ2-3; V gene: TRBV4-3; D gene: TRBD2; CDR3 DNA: TGCGCCAGCAGCCAAGCAATGACCGGGACTAGCGGAAGCACAGATACGCAGTATTTT; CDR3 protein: CASSQAMTGTSGSTDTQYF
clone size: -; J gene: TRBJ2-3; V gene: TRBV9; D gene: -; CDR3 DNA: TGTGCCAGCAGCGCCTGGTCGGGAGATACGCAGTATTTT; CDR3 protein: CASSAWSGDTQYF
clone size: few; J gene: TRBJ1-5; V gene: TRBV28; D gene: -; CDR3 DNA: TGTGCCAGCAGATCGAGGGCTCTAGGGCCCCGGCATTTT; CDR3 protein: CASRSRALGPRHF
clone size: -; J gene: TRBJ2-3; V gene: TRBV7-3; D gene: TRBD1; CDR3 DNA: TGTGCCAGCAGCTTATCCGTAGGGACAGCCACAGATACGCAGTATTTT; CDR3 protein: CASSLSVGTATDTQYF
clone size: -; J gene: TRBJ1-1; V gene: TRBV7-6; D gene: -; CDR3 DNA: TGTGCCAGCAGCGCCTTCTTGTCTGAAGCTTTCTTT; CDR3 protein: CASSAFLSEAFF
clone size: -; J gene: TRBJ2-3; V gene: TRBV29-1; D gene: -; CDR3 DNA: TGCAGCGTTGAACGCGCTAGTACGCAGTATTTT; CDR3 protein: CSVERASTQYF
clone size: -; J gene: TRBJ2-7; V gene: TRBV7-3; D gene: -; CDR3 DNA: TGTGCCAGCAGCTCGGCGGCAGGCGAGCAGTACTTC; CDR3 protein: CASSSAAGEQYF
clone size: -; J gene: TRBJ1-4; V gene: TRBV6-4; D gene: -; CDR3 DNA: TGTGCCAGCAGTGACCTAGGGCAGAATAATGAAAAACTGTTTTTT; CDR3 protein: CASSDLGQNNEKLFF
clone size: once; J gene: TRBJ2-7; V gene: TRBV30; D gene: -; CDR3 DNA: TGTGCCTGGAGTGTATGGGCCGCTAGCGCCTACGAGCAGTACTTC; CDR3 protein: CAWSVWAASAYEQYF
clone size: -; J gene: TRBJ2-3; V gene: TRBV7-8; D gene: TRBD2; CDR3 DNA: TGTGCCAGCAGCTTAGTGTGGCGGGGGGGCGTAGATACGCAGTATTTT; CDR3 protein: CASSLVWRGGVDTQYF
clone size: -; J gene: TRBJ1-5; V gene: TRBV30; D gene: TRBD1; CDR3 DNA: TGTGCCTGGGGAACAGGGGAGAGCAATCAGCCCCAGCATTTT; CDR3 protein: CAWGTGESNQPQHF
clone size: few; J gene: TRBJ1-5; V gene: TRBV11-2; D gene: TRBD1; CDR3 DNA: TGTGCCAGCAGCTTAACGCAGGGGGATCAGCCCCAGCATTTT; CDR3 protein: CASSLTQGDQPQHF
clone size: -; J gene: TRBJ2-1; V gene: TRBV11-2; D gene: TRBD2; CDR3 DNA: TGTGCCAGCAGCGCATCCGGGACTACCTACAATGAGCAGTTCTTC; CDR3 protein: CASSASGTTYNEQFF
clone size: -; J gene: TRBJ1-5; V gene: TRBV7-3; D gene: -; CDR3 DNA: TGTGCCAGCAGCTTAACAGTGAATCAGCCCCAGCATTTT; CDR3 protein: CASSLTVNQPQHF
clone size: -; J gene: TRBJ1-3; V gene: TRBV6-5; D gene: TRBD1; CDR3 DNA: TGTGCCAGCAGTATAGGGACAGGCCGAAACACCATATATTTT; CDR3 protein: CASSIGTGRNTIYF
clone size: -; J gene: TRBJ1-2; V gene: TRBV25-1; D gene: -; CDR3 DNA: TGTGCCAGCAGTGAAACTAAGCAGCAGAACTATGGCTACACCTTC; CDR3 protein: CASSETKQQNYGYTF
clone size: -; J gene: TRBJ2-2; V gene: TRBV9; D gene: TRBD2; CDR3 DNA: TGTGCCAGCAGCGTAGCCGGTCTAGCGGGGGCCGGGGAGCTGTTTTTT; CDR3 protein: CASSVAGLAGAGELFF
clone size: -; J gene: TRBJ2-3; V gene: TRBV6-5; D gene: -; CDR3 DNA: TGTGCCAGCAGTCGACTGTCCACAGATACGCAGTATTTT; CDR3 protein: CASSRLSTDTQYF
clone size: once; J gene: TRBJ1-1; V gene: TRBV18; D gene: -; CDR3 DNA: TGTGCCAGCTCACCAAGGTCCACTGAAGCTTTCTTT; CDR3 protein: CASSPRSTEAFF
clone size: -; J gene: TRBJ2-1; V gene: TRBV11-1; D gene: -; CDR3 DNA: TGTGCCAGCAGCGCCAAGTACAATGAGCAGTTCTTC; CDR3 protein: CASSAKYNEQFF
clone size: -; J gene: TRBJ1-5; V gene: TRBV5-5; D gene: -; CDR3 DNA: TGTGCCAGCAGCTTATCGACGGTCAATCAGCCCCAGCATTTT; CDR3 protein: CASSLSTVNQPQHF
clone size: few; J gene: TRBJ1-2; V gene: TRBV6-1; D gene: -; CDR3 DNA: TGTGCCAGCAGTGGTACCGGGGAGGCTAACTATGGCTACACCTTC; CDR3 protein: CASSGTGEANYGYTF
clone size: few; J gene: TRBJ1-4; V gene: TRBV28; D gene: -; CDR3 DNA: TGTGCCAGCAGTTTTACAGCCAGAAGAAATGAAAAACTGTTTTTT; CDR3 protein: CASSFTARRNEKLFF
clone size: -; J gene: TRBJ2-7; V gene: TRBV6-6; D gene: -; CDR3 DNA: TGTGCCAGCAGTCCATCCTGGGGCAGCTACGAGCAGTACTTC; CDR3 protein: CASSPSWGSYEQYF
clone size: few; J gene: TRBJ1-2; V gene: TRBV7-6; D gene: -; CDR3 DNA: TGTGCCAGCAGCCCCCCCTCCGGGACATTTAACTATGGCTACACCTTC; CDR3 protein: CASSPPSGTFNYGYTF
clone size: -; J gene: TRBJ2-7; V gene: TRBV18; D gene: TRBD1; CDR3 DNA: TGTGCCAGCTCACTACGTTCGGGACAGGGCTCTTACGAGCAGTACTTC; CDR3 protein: CASSLRSGQGSYEQYF
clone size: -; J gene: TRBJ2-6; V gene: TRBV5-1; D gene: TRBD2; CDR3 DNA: TGCGCCAGCAGCTTGGAAATTAGCGGGGGCTCTGGGGCCAACGTCCTGACTTTC; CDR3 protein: CASSLEISGGSGANVLTF
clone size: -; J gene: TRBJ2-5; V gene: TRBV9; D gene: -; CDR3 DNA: TGTGCCAGCAGCGCAAGGATTGGGGTGGAGACCCAGTACTTC; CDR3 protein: CASSARIGVETQYF
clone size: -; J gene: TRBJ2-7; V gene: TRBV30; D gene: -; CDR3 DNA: TGTGCCTGGAGTTTTACAGAATCCGAATACGAGCAGTACTTC; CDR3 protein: CAWSFTESEYEQYF
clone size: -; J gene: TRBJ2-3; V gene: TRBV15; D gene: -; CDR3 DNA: TGTGCCACCAGCAGAGAGGACAGAACAGATACGCAGTATTTT; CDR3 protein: CATSREDRTDTQYF
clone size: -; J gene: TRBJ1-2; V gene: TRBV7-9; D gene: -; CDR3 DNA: TGTGCCAGCAGCTTAGGGGACGCCGGAGGCTATGGCTACACCTTC; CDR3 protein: CASSLGDAGGYGYTF
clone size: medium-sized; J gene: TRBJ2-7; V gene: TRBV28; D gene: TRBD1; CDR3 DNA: TGTGCCAGCAGGATCGACAGGGCCAGCTCCTACGAGCAGTACTTC; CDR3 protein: CASRIDRASSYEQYF
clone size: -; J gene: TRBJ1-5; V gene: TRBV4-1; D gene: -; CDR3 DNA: TGCGCCAGCAGCCAAGGACAGTTTAGCAATCAGCCCCAGCATTTT; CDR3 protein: CASSQGQFSNQPQHF
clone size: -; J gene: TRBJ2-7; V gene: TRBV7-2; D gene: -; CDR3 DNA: TGTGCCAGCAGCGACGGACTCGCCTTCTCCTACGAGCAGTACTTC; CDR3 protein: CASSDGLAFSYEQYF
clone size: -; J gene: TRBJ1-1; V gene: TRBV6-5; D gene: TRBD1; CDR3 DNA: TGTGCCAGCAGACAGGGGAGGACTGAAGCTTTCTTT; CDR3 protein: CASRQGRTEAFF
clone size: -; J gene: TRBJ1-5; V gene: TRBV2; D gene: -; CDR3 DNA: TGTGCCAGCAGTTCGGAAAGTCAGCCCCAGCATTTT; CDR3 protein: CASSSESQPQHF
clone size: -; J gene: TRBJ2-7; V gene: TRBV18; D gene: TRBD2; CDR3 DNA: TGTGCCAGCTCACCAAGACGACTAGCGGGTGACGAGCAGTACTTC; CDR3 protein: CASSPRRLAGDEQYF
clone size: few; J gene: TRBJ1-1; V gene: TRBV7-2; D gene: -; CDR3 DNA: TGTGCCAGCAGCTTAGTGACGGGCAACACTGAAGCTTTCTTT; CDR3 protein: CASSLVTGNTEAFF
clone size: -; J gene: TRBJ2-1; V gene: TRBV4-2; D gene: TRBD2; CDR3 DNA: TGTGCCAGCAGCCGGGGCGGGACTAGCACGGACAATGAGCAGTTCTTC; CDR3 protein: CASSRGGTSTDNEQFF